Each of the 31 T cell receptor beta chains below was sequenced from the same sample in a study of blood T cell repertoires in COVID-19. The data were produced by immunoSEQ multiplex PCR, yet TCRdb's version contains in-frame clones alone and is incomplete. The sample holds a few hundred thousand clones, approximately 90% seen once. Material: PBMCs or T cells enriched from blood (not recorded which). The receptors come from a woman aged 30 to 39 who had recovered from COVID-19.

In regard to this clone: Other DNA sequences within the sample encode an identical CDR3. This chain links TRBV11-2 with TRBJ2-7; TRBD1 matches 7 bases. The CDR3 extends over 13 amino acids. In germline, CDR1 is SGHAT, CDR2 FQNNGV. J lost 2 bases, V lost 3 bases, and 1 base had no gene match. CDR3 DNA: TGTGCCAGCAGCTTGGGACAGACCTACGAGCAGTACTTC. Its protein product is CASSLGQTYEQYF.

The chain is built from TRBV7-9 and TRBJ1-1; no definite D call. V lost 3 bases and J 4 bases, leaving 21 bases between the germline ends. The germline V gene encodes CDR1 SEHNR and CDR2 FQNEAQ (reference sequence). The CDR3 spans 17 residues. In nucleotides, the CDR3 is TGTGCCAGCAGCTTGGGCTCCGGCGGGATCTGGGGCACTGAAGCTTTCTTT. Amino acid sequence: CASSLGSGGIWGTEAFF.

The rearrangement links TRBV5-1 to TRBJ2-2; 7 bases are shared with TRBD1. Unmatched junction bases numbered 10, after V lost 4 bases and J lost 4 bases. The CDR3 sequence is 16 residues long. Germline CDR1 SGHRS, CDR2 YFSETQ. For the CDR3, the DNA is TGCGCCAGCAGCCAGGGGACAGCGGTTGGCACCGGGGAGCTGTTTTTT. Translated, it gives CASSQGTAVGTGELFF.

This chain joins TRBV9 and TRBJ1-6; D not certain. Trimming left V 0 bases short and J 6 bases short, with 7 bases between. This CDR3 region has 14 residues. Looked up from germline, CDR1 is SGDLS and CDR2 is YYNGEE. CDR3 nucleotides: TGTGCCAGCAGCGTAGCTACGGGTAATTCACCCCTCCACTTT. Amino acid sequence: CASSVATGNSPLHF. Together with reference TRBV9 and TRBJ1-6, the CDR3 gives the full variable domain: DSGVTQTPKHLITATGQRVTLRCSPRSGDLSVYWYQQSLDQGLQFLIQYYNGEERAKGNILERFSAQQFPDLHSELNLSSLELGDSALYFCASSVATGNSPLHFGNGTRLTVT.

The gene calls are TRBV10-3 and TRBJ2-3; TRBD1 matches 7 bases. The V gene end was trimmed by 6 bases and the J gene end by 0 bases; junction bases not matched to a gene: 9. In germline, CDR1 is ENHRY, CDR2 SYGVKD. There are 16 residues in the CDR3. Written as DNA, the CDR3 is TGTGCCATCAGGGTAAAACAGGGGCCGAGCACAGATACGCAGTATTTT. As protein: CAIRVKQGPSTDTQYF.

This chain links TRBV7-9 with TRBJ1-6; unclear D gene. Germline lookup yields CDR1 SEHNR and CDR2 FQNEAQ (reference sequence). The V end lost 5 bases, the J end lost 10 bases, and 15 bases lay between the germline ends. The CDR3 is 14 residues long. The CDR3 protein is CASSPYLEGSPLHF. The DNA of the CDR3 is TGTGCCAGCAGCCCATATCTGGAGGGATCACCCCTCCACTTT. Together with reference TRBV7-9 and TRBJ1-6, the CDR3 gives the full variable domain: DTGVSQNPRHKITKRGQNVTFRCDPISEHNRLYWYRQTLGQGPEFLTYFQNEAQLEKSRLLSDRFSAERPKGSFSTLEIQRTEQGDSAMYLCASSPYLEGSPLHFGNGTRLTVT.

The chain uses TRBV6-4 and TRBJ1-2; D is unresolved. The CDR3 has 12 amino acids. Trimming took 0 bases from V and 5 from J, leaving 4 bases between them. CDR1 and CDR2 from the germline V gene are MRHNA and SNTAGT. Here the CDR3 reads CASSDSEYGYTF. CDR3 nucleotide sequence: TGTGCCAGCAGTGACTCGGAGTATGGCTACACCTTC.

This rearrangement joins TRBV6-2 or TRBV6-3 to TRBJ2-1, with D uncertain. V lost 5 bases and J 5 bases, leaving 16 bases between the germline ends. The CDR3 loop spans 15 amino acids. From germline, CDR1 is MNHEY and CDR2 SVGEGT. The CDR3 spells CASSAASDLNNEQFF. The CDR3 bases are TGTGCCAGCAGTGCCGCCAGCGACCTCAACAATGAGCAGTTCTTC.

This clone came up once. The rearrangement links TRBV11-2 to TRBJ1-6; unclear D gene. The germline gives CDR1 SGHAT, CDR2 FQNNGV. V lost 2 bases to trimming and J lost 0 bases, with 11 bases between them. The CDR3 has 17 residues. The CDR3 DNA reads as TGTGCCAGCAGCTTAAGCGGTTATCGCTCCTATAATTCACCCCTCCACTTT. Protein sequence: CASSLSGYRSYNSPLHF.

CDR3: CASSPRQGGISYEQYF. In nucleotides, the CDR3 is TGTGCCAGCAGCCCCCGACAGGGTGGTATTTCCTACGAGCAGTACTTC. The V gene is TRBV9, the J gene TRBJ2-7; 7 bases agree with TRBD1. The CDR3 is 16 amino acids. CDR1 is SGDLS and CDR2 is YYNGEE in the germline V gene. With V trimmed by 4 bases and J by 1 base, 11 bases remained unmatched.

This clone was recorded only once. This chain uses TRBV6-5 with TRBJ1-1; D is unresolved. Trimming cost V 6 bases and J 4 bases, with 18 bases left between them. The CDR3 is 15 amino acids. The V gene's germline CDR1 is MNHEY and CDR2 SVGAGI. The DNA for the CDR3 is TGTGCCAGCAGGCGTACACTCGCTGAGGGCACTGAAGCTTTCTTT. It encodes CASRRTLAEGTEAFF.

This sequence joins TRBV19 and TRBJ1-5; D may be TRBD1 (6 bases). The ends were cut back, 8 bases at V and 0 bases at J, with 17 bases in the middle. CDR1 LNHDA and CDR2 SQIVND come from the germline V gene (reference sequence). The CDR3 contains 16 residues. The CDR3, as DNA: TGTGCCAGTGACACAGGGATGACAGGTAGCAATCAGCCCCAGCATTTT. It codes for CASDTGMTGSNQPQHF.

This chain uses TRBV7-3 with TRBJ2-5, with 10 bases lining up with TRBD2. CDR3 size: 16 residues. The germline gives CDR1 SGHTA, CDR2 FQGTGA. Trimming removed 6 bases from V and 1 base from J; junction bases left unmatched: 8. CDR3 bases: TGTGCCAGCAGTCAAAATATAGCGGGGGGCCAAGAGACCCAGTACTTC. Its translation is CASSQNIAGGQETQYF.

The rearrangement links TRBV5-1 to TRBJ1-3; tentatively, D is TRBD1 (5 bases). The CDR3 has 16 residues. Trimming cost V 6 bases and J 2 bases, with 18 bases left between them. Germline lookup yields CDR1 SGHRS and CDR2 YFSETQ. The CDR3 here is CASTNSGGPAGNTIYF. CDR3 in DNA: TGCGCCAGCACCAACAGCGGGGGACCGGCTGGAAACACCATATATTTT. The whole variable domain, filled in from reference TRBV5-1 and TRBJ1-3, reads KAGVTQTPRYLIKTRGQQVTLSCSPISGHRSVSWYQQTPGQGLQFLFEYFSETQRNKGNFPGRFSGRQFSNSRSEMNVSTLELGDSALYLCASTNSGGPAGNTIYFGEGSWLTVV.

J is TRBJ1-1 and V is TRBV9; weak D call: TRBD1 (6 bases). The CDR3 is 17 amino acids. Trimming cost V 0 bases and J 1 base, with 16 bases left between them. Germline values: CDR1 SGDLS, CDR2 YYNGEE. In DNA, the CDR3 is TGTGCCAGCAGCGTAGATAGGGCAGGGGACGGGAACACTGAAGCTTTCTTT. Protein: CASSVDRAGDGNTEAFF.

The rearrangement joins TRBV27 to TRBJ2-1; 11 nucleotides line up with TRBD2. The V gene end was trimmed by 4 bases and the J gene end by 6 bases; junction bases not matched to a gene: 8. The CDR3 totals 16 residues. Germline V lookup: CDR1 MNHEY, CDR2 SMNVEV (reference sequence). The CDR3 here is CASSSYSGGARNEQFF. In DNA, the CDR3 is TGTGCCAGCAGTTCTTATAGCGGGGGGGCCCGCAATGAGCAGTTCTTC.

In DNA form, the CDR3 reads TGTGCTAGTGGGACGGGGGCAGGGGGTGACTATGGCTACACCTTC. Translation gives CASGTGAGGDYGYTF. The V call is TRBV12-5, the J call TRBJ1-2, with 7 bases matching TRBD1. The V gene end was trimmed by 6 bases and the J gene end by 3 bases; junction bases not matched to a gene: 10. CDR3 length: 15 amino acids. Germline CDR1 reads LGHNT; CDR2 reads FRNRAP. The variable domain in full, with the rest retrieved from reference TRBV12-5 and TRBJ1-2, is DARVTQTPRHKVTEMGQEVTMRCQPILGHNTVFWYRQTMMQGLELLAYFRNRAPLDDSGMPKDRFSAEMPDATLATLKIQPSEPRDSAVYFCASGTGAGGDYGYTFGSGTRLTVV.

The gene calls are TRBV12-5 and TRBJ2-7, with TRBD1 identical over 9 bases. The V gene end was trimmed by 4 bases and the J gene end by 4 bases; junction bases not matched to a gene: 8. The CDR3 has 15 residues. Germline V CDR1 and CDR2: LGHNT, FRNRAP. CDR3 DNA: TGTGCTAGTGGTTCCGGGACAGGGAGAGTTTACGAGCAGTACTTC. This gives the protein CASGSGTGRVYEQYF.

The chain links TRBV6-5 to TRBJ1-3, with a tentative D call TRBD1 (6 bases). Trimming stripped 2 bases from V and 2 bases from J, with 13 bases between. Per the germline V gene, CDR1 is MNHEY and CDR2 is SVGAGI. The length of the CDR3 is 16 residues. The CDR3 loop reads CASSYIGGAPGNTIYF. CDR3 coding DNA: TGTGCCAGCAGTTACATTGGGGGCGCCCCTGGAAACACCATATATTTT.

In this sample, this clone turned up many times. This chain links TRBV2 with TRBJ2-7, with a weak D call TRBD2 (7 bases). In germline, CDR1 is SNHLY, CDR2 FYNNEI. The CDR3 is made up of 14 amino acids. V was cut by 7 bases and J by 7 bases, with 20 bases left in between. The CDR3 DNA reads TGTGCCAGCACGTTGATGGGGGGGCAACTTGAGCAGTACTTC. It codes for CASTLMGGQLEQYF.

This clone was recorded once. V gene TRBV28 combines with J gene TRBJ2-3, with 7 bases matching TRBD2. V lost 7 bases and J lost 3; bases outside the gene matches: 4. Germline-derived CDR1 and CDR2 are MDHEN and SYDVKM. This CDR3 spans 13 amino acids. This CDR3 is CASKRGGTDTQYF. CDR3 in DNA: TGTGCCAGCAAGAGGGGAGGGACAGATACGCAGTATTTT.

This chain links TRBV11-2 with TRBJ2-7; possible D gene TRBD1, 6 bases. This CDR3 has 14 residues. V was clipped by 5 bases and J by 2 bases, with 13 bases between them. Per germline, CDR1 SGHAT and CDR2 FQNNGV. The CDR3 sequence is CASSLLGAPYEQYF. In nucleotides, the CDR3 is TGTGCCAGCAGCCTCCTGGGGGCTCCCTACGAGCAGTACTTC.

The V gene is TRBV6-2 or TRBV6-3, the J gene TRBJ1-2; TRBD1 aligns across 9 bases. The CDR3 runs 16 residues. J was trimmed by 6 bases and V by 4 bases; bases with no gene match: 12. Germline assignment: CDR1 MNHEY and CDR2 SVGEGT. DNA for the CDR3: TGTGCCAGCAGTTCCGGCCGAACAGGGGGCGGTCATGGCTACACCTTC. Translating gives CASSSGRTGGGHGYTF.

The DNA for the CDR3 is TGTGCCAGCCGAACAGGGTTGACTCAGCCCCAGCATTTT. This translates into CASRTGLTQPQHF. The chain is built from TRBV7-2 and TRBJ1-5; D may be TRBD1 (6 bases). The germline CDR1 and CDR2 sequences are SGHTA and FQGNSA. V was trimmed by 8 bases and J by 6 bases, leaving 14 bases between them. The CDR3 is 13 residues long.

The chain has TRBV7-9 and TRBJ1-1; 7 nucleotides agree with TRBD1. With 5 bases clipped from V and 4 bases from J, the junction kept 7 bases outside the gene matches. The CDR3 length is 14 residues. Germline V gene lookup returns CDR1 SEHNR and CDR2 FQNEAQ (reference sequence). The DNA of the CDR3 is TGTGCCAGCAGCAATACTGACAGGGTCACTGAAGCTTTCTTT. It specifies CASSNTDRVTEAFF.

In DNA form, the CDR3 reads TGTGCCAGCAGCTCCTCAACAGGGGGCACTGAAGCTTTCTTT. Amino acid sequence: CASSSSTGGTEAFF. V is TRBV11-3 and J is TRBJ1-1, with 8 bases identical to TRBD1. CDR1 and CDR2 from the germline V gene are SGHNT and YENEEA. The trim removed 4 bases at V and 4 bases at J, leaving 5 bases unmatched. The CDR3 is made up of 14 amino acids. Full variable domain (remainder filled in from reference TRBV11-3 and TRBJ1-1): EAGVVQSPRYKIIEKKQPVAFWCNPISGHNTLYWYLQNLGQGPELLIRYENEEAVDDSQLPKDRFSAERLKGVDSTLKIQPAELGDSAVYLCASSSSTGGTEAFFGQGTRLTVV.

The chain links TRBV30 to TRBJ1-5; D is unresolved. Trimming removed 0 bases from V and 6 bases from J, with 12 bases in between. In germline, CDR1 is GTSNPN, CDR2 SVGIG (reference sequence). The CDR3 length is 14 residues. Here the CDR3 reads CAWSVKPIGQPQHF. In nucleotides, the CDR3 is TGTGCCTGGAGTGTTAAACCGATCGGTCAGCCCCAGCATTTT.

This rearrangement joins TRBV25-1 to TRBJ1-5; D is possibly TRBD1 (6 bases). The CDR3 is made up of 13 amino acids. The V end lost 4 bases, the J end lost 7 bases, and 11 bases lay between the germline ends. Germline V gives CDR1 MGHDK, CDR2 SYGVNS. In DNA, the CDR3 is TGTGCCAGCAGTGGGGGGCCTGGGCAGCCCCAGCATTTT. Translating it yields CASSGGPGQPQHF.

CDR3 bases: TGTGCCAGTAGGAACGACAGGATATACACTGAAGCTTTCTTT. Translation: CASRNDRIYTEAFF. J is TRBJ1-1 and V is TRBV19, with TRBD1 as a possible D gene (6 bases). CDR1 is LNHDA and CDR2 is SQIVND in the germline V gene (reference sequence). This CDR3 has 14 amino acids. V lost 6 bases, J lost 3 bases, and 14 bases lay in between.

The rearrangement links TRBV7-9 to TRBJ1-2; D ambiguous. CDR1 and CDR2 from the germline V gene are SEHNR and FQNEAQ (reference sequence). Trimming stripped 3 bases from V and 3 bases from J, with 5 bases between. There are 12 residues in the CDR3. Here the CDR3 reads CASSFLDYGYTF. The CDR3 nucleotides read TGTGCCAGCAGCTTTTTAGACTATGGCTACACCTTC. Full variable domain (remainder filled in from reference TRBV7-9 and TRBJ1-2): DTGVSQNPRHKITKRGQNVTFRCDPISEHNRLYWYRQTLGQGPEFLTYFQNEAQLEKSRLLSDRFSAERPKGSFSTLEIQRTEQGDSAMYLCASSFLDYGYTFGSGTRLTVV.

As concerns this clone: The sample has other DNA sequences that encode this CDR3 too. This sequence joins TRBV9 and TRBJ2-1, with D uncertain. This CDR3 has 13 amino acids. Germline CDR1 SGDLS, CDR2 YYNGEE. Trimming shortened V by 2 bases and J by 3 bases, and 6 bases separated the two germline ends. CDR3 nucleotides: TGTGCCAGCAGCGTGGGCAGCTACAATGAGCAGTTCTTC. Amino acids: CASSVGSYNEQFF.